This TCR beta chain was retrieved from a study of human T cells and chemical hapten exposure. In the study overall: Reading of the patch tests, which applied 0.01% DPC to the upper back, occurred at 6 days.

Time point defined: pre-sensitization, week 0. Sample treatment: therapeutic diphenylcyclopropenone sensitization with weekly scalp DPC. TCRdb reprocessed the RACE reads with MiXCR, giving one entry per CDR3 protein. The sample contains some 400,000 distinct CDR3 sequences, more than 4.5% of which appear only once. The ends were cut back, 5 bases at V and 3 bases at J, with 8 bases in the middle. Per the germline V gene, CDR1 is PRHDT and CDR2 is FYEKMQ (reference sequence). The CDR3 loop spans 13 amino acids. This clonotype was picked up many times. This sequence was found in a woman aged 45-59 years with alopecia areata. Some clones in this sample may be carry-over from other donors' samples. V is TRBV13 and J is TRBJ2-1; D may be TRBD1 (6 bases). The source material was whole blood, sampled in connection with sensitization to the hapten diphenylcyclopropenone (DPC). CDR3 DNA sequence: TGTGCCAGCAGCCAGGACAGCTACAATGAGCAGTTCTTC. Translating it yields CASSQDSYNEQFF.